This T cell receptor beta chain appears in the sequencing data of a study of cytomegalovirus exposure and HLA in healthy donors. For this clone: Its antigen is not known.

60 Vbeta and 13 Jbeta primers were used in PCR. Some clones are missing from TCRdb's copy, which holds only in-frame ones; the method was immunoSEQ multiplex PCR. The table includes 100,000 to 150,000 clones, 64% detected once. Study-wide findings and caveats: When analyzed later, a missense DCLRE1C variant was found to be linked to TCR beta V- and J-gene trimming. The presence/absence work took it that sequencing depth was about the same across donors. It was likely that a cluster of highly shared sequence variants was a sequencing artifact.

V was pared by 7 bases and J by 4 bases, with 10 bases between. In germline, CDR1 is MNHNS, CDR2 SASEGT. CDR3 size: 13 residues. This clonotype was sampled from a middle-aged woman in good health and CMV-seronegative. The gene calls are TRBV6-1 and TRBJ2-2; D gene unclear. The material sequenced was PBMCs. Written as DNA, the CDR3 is TGTGCCAGCACGGTCACGGTCACCGGGGAGCTGTTTTTT. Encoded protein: CASTVTVTGELFF.